This TCR beta chain emerged from a study of beta chain features in type 1 diabetes. The entirety of the isolated RNA underwent reverse transcription, so expressed TCRB transcripts were sequenced. Generated by immunoSEQ multiplex PCR, the TCRdb table keeps only in-frame clones and is missing some. Of 900,000 or so clones detected, roughly a sixth appear once; the ten largest clones hold roughly 0.025%. Sequenced input: naive CD4+ T cells from blood. The TCR comes from a woman between 18 and 29 years old in good health.

The CDR3 protein is CASSFGQHNEQFF. In DNA, the CDR3 is TGTGCCAGCAGTTTCGGCCAGCACAATGAGCAGTTCTTC. The gene calls are TRBV6-6 and TRBJ2-1; no firm D call. Germline-derived CDR1 and CDR2 are MNHNY and SVGAGI (reference sequence). Trimming removed 4 bases at V and 5 bases at J, with 9 bases between. The CDR3 covers 13 residues.